What follows is one T cell receptor (beta chain) and its context. This clone was picked up one time. Its recognized antigen is unknown. Per-base qualities were not stored, and no clone one base away is much larger. This entry is derived from a study of T cell responses to AZD1222 COVID-19 vaccine (dated by TCRdb to the early 2020s). About the study as a whole: AZD1222 recipients whose second dose came at about 4 weeks and those whose second dose came at about 12 weeks were combined into one group, since spike-specific TCR depth and breadth did not differ between the two schedules. TCR sequencing covered fewer than 250 trial participants: roughly 200 given two doses of AZD1222 and 26 given two doses of MenACWY control vaccine. Trial participants were enrolled by age into 18-55, 56-69 and 70-plus year subgroups, with roughly 150, 30 and 60 TCR-sequenced participants respectively.

The CDR3 regions of human TCRbeta chains were analyzed by immunosequencing. Processing in the source paper ran as follows. Repertoire TCRs were matched against a reference library of SARS-CoV-2-specific TCRs generated with the MIRA antigen-specificity platform. Breadth meant the fraction of unique TCRs that were SARS-CoV-2-associated, whereas depth meant the fraction of total T cells that were SARS-CoV-2-associated. Using the MIRA data, every spike-specific TCR was mapped to the spike region that the TCR reacted to and assigned to either a CD4 or a CD8 class. Log10-transformed breadth and depth values were compared by one-way ANOVA with Sidak's multiple comparisons tests. The table comes from immuneACCESS by way of TCRdb, which keeps in-frame sequences with V and J called. Part of the clones is missing from these tables; in studies checked, under half for an unresolved V gene and the rest for unknown reasons. V and J calls plus clone size are reproduced from that table; the DNA served to infer D and trimming. This sample has 100,000 to 120,000 clones in its table, and approximately 90% of those were observed once. The ten largest make up 3.2% of the sample.

V trim: 0 bases; J trim: 7 bases; unmatched bases: 8. The germline V gene specifies MNHEY as CDR1 and SVGAGI as CDR2. Taken from cysteine to phenylalanine, the CDR3 has 15 residues. CDR3 DNA is the only sequence kept; it has 45 bases, read in frame from the first base. The meaning of the sample's time point label: baseline before first vaccination. The vaccinee samples were drawn from two UK trials, COV001 and COV002, one of which was a single-blind randomized controlled phase 2/3 trial testing AZD1222 (ChAdOx1 nCoV-19) in healthy adults. For TCRbeta chain sequencing, PBMC samples were collected from trial participants at day 0 and at day 28 after the second dose. Study-wide conclusions, independent of this receptor: A significant rise in spike-specific TCR breadth and depth was observed after two AZD1222 doses relative to day 0 and relative to MenACWY recipients. Most participants were white British and females outnumbered males, and the authors suggested that clonal diversity may have been underestimated. Conclusions about previously exposed vaccinees are limited because only six or seven AZD1222 recipients were SARS-CoV-2 seropositive at baseline. Nearly half of unique spike-specific TCRs reportedly recognized epitopes outside regions mutated in the B.1.351 and B.1.1.7 variants. In the small 56-69-year group, the increase in depth fell short of significance, most likely because of low power. Because no day 14 peak-response samples were available, repertoires were characterized only after the peak T cell response. CD4 TCRs associated with the vaccine covered the entire spike protein, and the dominant responses were in regions 160-218 and 743-854.

This TCR was recovered from an adult in good health. The sequence joins TRBV6-5 to TRBJ1-2; 7 bases in the junction line up with TRBD1. Sequenced here: peripheral blood, sampled on day 0 of AZD1222 vaccination. The nucleotide sequence is given as TGTGCCAGCAGTTACTCGGGACAGCGAGTTCGTGGCTACACCTTC. Its coded protein is CASSYSGQRVRGYTF.